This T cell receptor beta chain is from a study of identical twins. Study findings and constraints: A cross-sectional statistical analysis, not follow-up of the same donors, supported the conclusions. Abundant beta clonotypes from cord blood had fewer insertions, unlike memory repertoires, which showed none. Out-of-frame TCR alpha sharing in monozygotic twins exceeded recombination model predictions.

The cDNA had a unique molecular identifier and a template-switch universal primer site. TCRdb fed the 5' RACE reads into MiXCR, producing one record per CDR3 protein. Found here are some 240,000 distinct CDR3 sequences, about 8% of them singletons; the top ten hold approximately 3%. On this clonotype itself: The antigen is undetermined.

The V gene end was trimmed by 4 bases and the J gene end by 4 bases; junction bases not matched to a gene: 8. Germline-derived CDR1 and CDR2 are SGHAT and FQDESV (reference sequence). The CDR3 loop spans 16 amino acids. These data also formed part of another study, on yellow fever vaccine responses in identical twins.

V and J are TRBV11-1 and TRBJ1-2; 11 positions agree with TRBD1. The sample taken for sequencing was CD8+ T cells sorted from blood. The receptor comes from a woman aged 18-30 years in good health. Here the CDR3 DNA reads TGTGCCAGCAGCTCCACGGGGACAGGGGGACTCTATGGCTACACCTTC. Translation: CASSSTGTGGLYGYTF.